This T cell receptor beta chain derives from a study of T cells in Graves' hyperthyroidism and ophthalmopathy. Study context: Peripheral blood samples were taken at initial diagnosis, prior to any treatment.

RNA transcripts were the template for amplifying TCR beta CDR3 regions. Initially, a first-round RT-PCR of the TCR CDR3 employed the HTBI primer set. Each CDR3 protein is one row after TCRdb ran MiXCR on the multiplex PCR reads. The profile covers roughly 700,000 distinct CDR3 sequences, with 11% to 15% appearing a single time and around 9.6% taken by the ten largest. Deletions cut 2 bases from V and 0 bases from J, with 10 bases between. Germline values: CDR1 SGHTA, CDR2 FQGNSA. CDR3 length: 15 amino acids. It was considered stable Graves' hyperthyroidism when ophthalmopathy did not progress within 18 months. Exclusion of a patient resulted from uncontrolled infection, other autoimmune disease, pregnancy or lactation. Source material for PBMCs was about 11 ml fresh peripheral blood. This clonotype was seen many times.

The sample was blood. V is TRBV7-2 and J is TRBJ1-1, with D uncertain. This clonotype originated in a young woman with Graves' hyperthyroidism. This CDR3 is CASSLRSSLNTEAFF. The CDR3 bases are TGTGCCAGCAGCTTACGGTCCAGCCTGAACACTGAAGCTTTCTTT.